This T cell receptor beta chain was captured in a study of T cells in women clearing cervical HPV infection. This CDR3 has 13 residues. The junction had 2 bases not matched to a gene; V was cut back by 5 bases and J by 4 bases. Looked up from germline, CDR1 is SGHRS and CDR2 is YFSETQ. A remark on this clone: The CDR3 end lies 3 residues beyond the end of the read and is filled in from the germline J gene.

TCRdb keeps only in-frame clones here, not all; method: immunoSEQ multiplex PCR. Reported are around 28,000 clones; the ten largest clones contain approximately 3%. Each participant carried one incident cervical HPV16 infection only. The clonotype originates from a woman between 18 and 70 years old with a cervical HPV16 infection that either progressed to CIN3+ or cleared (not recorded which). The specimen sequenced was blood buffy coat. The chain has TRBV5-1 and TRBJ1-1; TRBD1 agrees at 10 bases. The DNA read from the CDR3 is TGCGCCAGCAGTTGGACAGGGGGCACTGAA. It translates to CASSWTGGTE. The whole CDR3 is CASSWTGGTEAFF.